Below are 9 T cell receptor beta chains sequenced from a single sample in a study of cytotoxic CD8 clonotypes in ibrutinib-treated CLL. The repertoire was sequenced with immunoSEQ multiplex PCR; TCRdb's copy has only in-frame clones and lacks some. The data contain more than 200,000 clones, just over 70% of them singletons. The source was PBMCs, collected after 12 months of ibrutinib treatment. All receptors derive from a human donor with chronic lymphocytic leukemia.

In DNA, the CDR3 is TGTGCCAGTAGTGCGGACCCGCCCGACACCGGGGAGCTGTTTTTT. Translated, it gives CASSADPPDTGELFF. The rearrangement links TRBV19 to TRBJ2-2; no definite D call. This CDR3 has 15 amino acids. CDR1 is LNHDA, CDR2 SQIVND, per germline (reference sequence). Trimming cost V 5 bases and J 3 bases, with 13 bases left between them.

This clone was seen only once. The chain employs TRBV6-5 and TRBJ1-2; D unclear. V lost 8 bases and J lost 1, with 17 bases in between. CDR3 length: 15 residues. Germline V gene lookup returns CDR1 MNHEY and CDR2 SVGAGI. CDR3: CASRTPRKLNYGYTF. The DNA for the CDR3 is TGTGCCAGCCGAACCCCAAGAAAGCTTAACTATGGCTACACCTTC.

This clone was counted once. The V and J genes are TRBV12-5 and TRBJ1-6; D is possibly TRBD1 (6 bases). The CDR3 is made up of 17 amino acids. Between the trimmed V and J ends, which lost 5 bases and 10 bases, there was a span of 24 bases. Germline-derived CDR1 and CDR2 are LGHNT and FRNRAP. CDR3 sequence (DNA): TGTGCTAGTGGTACCTCAAGGACAGACCCTGGGCTATCACCCCTCCACTTT. Residues: CASGTSRTDPGLSPLHF.

This chain joins TRBV28 and TRBJ2-7; 11 bases fit TRBD1. The CDR3 totals 13 residues. Looked up from germline, CDR1 is MDHEN and CDR2 is SYDVKM. Losses at the gene ends were 4 bases for V and 5 bases for J; bases not matched to a gene: 1. CDR3 in DNA: TGTGCCAGCAGTTGGACAGGGGGCCACGAGCAGTACTTC. Translation gives CASSWTGGHEQYF.

J is TRBJ1-2 and V is TRBV9, with 9 bases matching TRBD1. Germline loops: CDR1 SGDLS, CDR2 YYNGEE. CDR3 length: 15 amino acids. The trim removed 3 bases at V and 2 bases at J, leaving 5 bases unmatched. CDR3 in DNA: TGTGCCAGCAGCGCCCGGACAGGGGAGAACTATGGCTACACCTTC. Encoded protein: CASSARTGENYGYTF. Full variable domain (missing parts from reference TRBV9 and TRBJ1-2): DSGVTQTPKHLITATGQRVTLRCSPRSGDLSVYWYQQSLDQGLQFLIQYYNGEERAKGNILERFSAQQFPDLHSELNLSSLELGDSALYFCASSARTGENYGYTFGSGTRLTVV.

The chain is built from TRBV21-1 and TRBJ1-1. TRBV21-1 is a known pseudogene. There are 14 residues in the CDR3. This chain's CDR3 is CASSKTGMHTEAFF. The CDR3 DNA is TGTGCCAGCAGCAAAACGGGGATGCACACTGAAGCTTTCTTT.

In regard to this clone: The germline gene is not matched at one end of the junction; a read error may be the cause. The DNA of the CDR3 is TGTGCCAGCTCACCAGTGACAAACTACGGCTACACCTTC. It encodes CASSPVTNYGYTF. The V call is TRBV18, the J call TRBJ1-2, with D uncertain. Germline V gene data show CDR1 as KGHSH and CDR2 as LQKENI. CDR3 size: 13 residues.

This clone has a single count. The chain joins TRBV7-2 to TRBJ2-1; 8 nucleotides line up with TRBD1. This CDR3 comprises 14 residues. The J segment lost 10 bases and the V segment lost 5 bases, leaving 10 bases of the junction unmatched. In germline, CDR1 is SGHTA, CDR2 FQGNSA. This CDR3 reads CASSRSGQGEEQFF. CDR3 in DNA: TGTGCCAGCAGCCGATCCGGACAGGGAGAAGAGCAGTTCTTC.

V is TRBV14 and J is TRBJ2-3; D gene ambiguous. This CDR3 region has 14 residues. Germline V gives CDR1 SGHDN, CDR2 FVKESK. The ends were cut back, 1 base at V and 4 bases at J, with 9 bases in the middle. The CDR3 bases are TGTGCCAGCAGCCAAGTTGAACAGTCAGATACGCAGTATTTT. This encodes CASSQVEQSDTQYF. Together with reference TRBV14 and TRBJ2-3, the CDR3 gives the full variable domain: EAGVTQFPSHSVIEKGQTVTLRCDPISGHDNLYWYRRVMGKEIKFLLHFVKESKQDESGMPNNRFLAERTGGTYSTLKVQPAELEDSGVYFCASSQVEQSDTQYFGPGTRLTVL.